The present T cell receptor (beta chain) was sequenced within a study of blood T cells in healthy people across ages. Trimming shortened V by 1 base and J by 5 bases, and 9 bases separated the two germline ends. The CDR3 is made up of 13 amino acids. Per the germline V gene, CDR1 is LGHDT and CDR2 is YNNKEL (reference sequence). The second PCR ran roughly 6 to 11 cycles with a sample-barcoded 5' primer and J-beta primers. TCRdb re-analysed the 5' RACE reads in MiXCR, keeping a single row per CDR3 protein. In the table there are approximately 1.5 million distinct CDR3 sequences, about 31% of which are singletons.

The chain is built from TRBV3-1 and TRBJ2-7; possible D gene TRBD2, 6 bases. Sequences were obtained from blood. This clonotype was sampled from a woman under 40 in good health. The CDR3 reads CASSQGRGHEQYF. CDR3 coding DNA: TGTGCCAGCAGCCAAGGGAGGGGCCACGAGCAGTACTTC.